The TCR beta chain under discussion was sequenced for a study of CD8 T cells in ankylosing spondylitis. Study conclusions and caveats: What appeared characteristic of ankylosing spondylitis blood was a TCR beta motif of several highly homologous variants.

Using quantitative 5'-RACE with molecular barcodes, the authors made TCR beta libraries. TCRdb used MiXCR to reprocess the 5' RACE reads, holding one entry per CDR3 protein. Of about 750,000 distinct CDR3 sequences detected, 15% to 20% appear once; the ten largest clones hold 15% to 20%. Germline V gene lookup returns CDR1 MNHEY and CDR2 SVGEGT. CDR3 size: 15 residues. The V and J ends lost 4 bases and 8 bases, in that order; junction bases with no gene match: 11. Points on this clonotype: The antigen is not known.

The rearrangement links TRBV6-2 or TRBV6-3 to TRBJ2-4; the match to TRBD2 covers 7 bases. Material for sequencing was blood, either unsorted or a sorted T cell fraction (not recorded which). The source of this sequence is a male donor with ankylosing spondylitis. CDR3 DNA sequence: TGTGCCAGCAGTTCCCGGGACTACCGGGGGTACATTCAGTACTTC. This encodes CASSSRDYRGYIQYF.